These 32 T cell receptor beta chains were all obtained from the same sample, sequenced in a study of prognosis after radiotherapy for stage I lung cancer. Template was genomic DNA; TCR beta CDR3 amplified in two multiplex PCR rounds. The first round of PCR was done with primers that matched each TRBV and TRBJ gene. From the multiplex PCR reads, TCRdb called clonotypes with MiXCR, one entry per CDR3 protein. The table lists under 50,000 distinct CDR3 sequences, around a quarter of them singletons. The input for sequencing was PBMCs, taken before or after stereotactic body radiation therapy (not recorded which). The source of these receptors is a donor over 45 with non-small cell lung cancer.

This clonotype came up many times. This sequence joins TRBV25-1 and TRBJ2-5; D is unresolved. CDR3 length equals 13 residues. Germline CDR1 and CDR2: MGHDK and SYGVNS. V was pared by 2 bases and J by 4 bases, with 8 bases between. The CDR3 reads CASSEQSGETQYF. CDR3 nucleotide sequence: TGTGCCAGCAGTGAACAGTCGGGAGAGACCCAGTACTTC.

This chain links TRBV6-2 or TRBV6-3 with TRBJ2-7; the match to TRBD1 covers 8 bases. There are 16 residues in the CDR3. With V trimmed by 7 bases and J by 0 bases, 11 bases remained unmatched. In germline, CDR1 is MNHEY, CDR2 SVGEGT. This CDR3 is CASNPDVGTGSYEQYF. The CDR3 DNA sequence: TGTGCCAGCAATCCTGATGTAGGGACAGGCTCCTACGAGCAGTACTTC.

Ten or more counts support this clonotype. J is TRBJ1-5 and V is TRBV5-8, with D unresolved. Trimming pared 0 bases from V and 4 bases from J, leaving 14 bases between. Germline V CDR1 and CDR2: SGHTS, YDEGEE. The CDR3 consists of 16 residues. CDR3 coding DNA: TGTGCCAGCAGCTTGGTTGGGTCTATGGGGAATCAGCCCCAGCATTTT. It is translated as CASSLVGSMGNQPQHF.

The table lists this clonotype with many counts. The CDR3 loop reads CASSSPLAAALFF. CDR3 bases: TGTGCCAGCAGTTCCCCATTAGCGGCTGCCCTGTTCTTC. The V call is TRBV28, the J call TRBJ2-1, with D possibly matching TRBD2 (6 bases). In germline, CDR1 is MDHEN, CDR2 SYDVKM. V lost 4 bases and J lost 15, with 19 bases in between. The CDR3 is 13 residues long.

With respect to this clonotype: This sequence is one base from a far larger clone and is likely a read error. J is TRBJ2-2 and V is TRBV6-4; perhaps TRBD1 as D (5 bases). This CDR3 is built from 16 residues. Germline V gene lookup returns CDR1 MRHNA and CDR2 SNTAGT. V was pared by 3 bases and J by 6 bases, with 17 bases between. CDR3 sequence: CASSEVQGHCAGELFF. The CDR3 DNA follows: TGTGCCAGCAGTGAAGTTCAGGGCCATTGCGCCGGGGAGCTGTTTTTT.

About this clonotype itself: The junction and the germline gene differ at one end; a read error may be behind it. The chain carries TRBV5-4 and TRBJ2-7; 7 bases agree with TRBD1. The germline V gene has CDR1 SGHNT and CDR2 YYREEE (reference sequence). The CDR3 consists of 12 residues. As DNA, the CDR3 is TGCTCCAGCAGACAGGGACAGAACGAGCAGTACTTC. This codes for CSSRQGQNEQYF.

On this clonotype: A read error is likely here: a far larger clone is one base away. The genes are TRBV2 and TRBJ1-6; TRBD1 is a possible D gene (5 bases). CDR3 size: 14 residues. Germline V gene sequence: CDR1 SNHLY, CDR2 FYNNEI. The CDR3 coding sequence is TGTGCCAGCAGTTTATCGAAGGGGAATTCACCCATCCACTTT. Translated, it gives CASSLSKGNSPIHF. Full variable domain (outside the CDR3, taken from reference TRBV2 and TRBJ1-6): EPEVTQTPSHQVTQMGQEVILRCVPISNHLYFYWYRQILGQKVEFLVSFYNNEISEKSEIFDDQFSVERPDGSNFTLKIRSTKLEDSAMYFCASSLSKGNSPIHFGNGTRLTVT.

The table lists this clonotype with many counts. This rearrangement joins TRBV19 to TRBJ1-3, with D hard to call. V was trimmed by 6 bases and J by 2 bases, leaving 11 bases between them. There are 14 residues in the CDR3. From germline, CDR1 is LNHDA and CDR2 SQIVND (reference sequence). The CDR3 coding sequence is TGTGCCAGTAGCGAGGATGGGGCTGGAAACACCATATATTTT. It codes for CASSEDGAGNTIYF.

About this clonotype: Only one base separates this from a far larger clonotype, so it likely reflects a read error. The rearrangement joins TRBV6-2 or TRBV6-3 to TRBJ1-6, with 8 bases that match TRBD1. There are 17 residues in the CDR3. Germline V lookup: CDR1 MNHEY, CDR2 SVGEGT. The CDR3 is CASSEPLTGELNSPLNF. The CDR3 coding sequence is TGTGCCAGCAGTGAGCCCCTGACAGGGGAGTTAAATTCACCCCTCAACTTT.

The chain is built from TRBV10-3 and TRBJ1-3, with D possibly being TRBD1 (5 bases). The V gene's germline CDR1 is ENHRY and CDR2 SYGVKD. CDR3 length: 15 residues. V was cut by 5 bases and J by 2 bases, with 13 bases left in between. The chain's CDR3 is CAISPKKGPGNTIYF. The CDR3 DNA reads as TGTGCCATCAGTCCCAAAAAGGGACCTGGAAACACCATATATTTT.

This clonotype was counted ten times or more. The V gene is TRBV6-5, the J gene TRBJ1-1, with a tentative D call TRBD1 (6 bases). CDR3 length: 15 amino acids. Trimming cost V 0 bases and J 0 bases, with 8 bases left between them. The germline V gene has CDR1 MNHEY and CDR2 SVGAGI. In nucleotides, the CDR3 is TGTGCCAGCAGTTACTCGGACAGCATGAACACTGAAGCTTTCTTT. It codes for CASSYSDSMNTEAFF.

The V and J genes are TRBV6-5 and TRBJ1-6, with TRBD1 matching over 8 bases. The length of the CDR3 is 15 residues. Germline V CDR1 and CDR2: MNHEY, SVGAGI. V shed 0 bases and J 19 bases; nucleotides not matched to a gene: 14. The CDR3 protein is CASSYSGTGASHLHF. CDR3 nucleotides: TGTGCCAGCAGTTACTCCGGGACAGGCGCCTCACACCTACACTTT.

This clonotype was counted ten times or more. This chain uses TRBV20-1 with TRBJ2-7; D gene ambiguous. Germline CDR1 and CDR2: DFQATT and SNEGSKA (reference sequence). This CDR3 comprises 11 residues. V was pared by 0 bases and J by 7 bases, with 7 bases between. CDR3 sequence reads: CSARELQEQYF. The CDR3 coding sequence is TGCAGTGCTAGAGAGCTACAAGAGCAGTACTTC.

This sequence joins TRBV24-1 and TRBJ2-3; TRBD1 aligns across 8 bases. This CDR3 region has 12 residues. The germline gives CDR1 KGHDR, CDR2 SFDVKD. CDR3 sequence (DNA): TGTACCAAACAGGGGGGCACAGATACGCAGTATTTT. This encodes CTKQGGTDTQYF.

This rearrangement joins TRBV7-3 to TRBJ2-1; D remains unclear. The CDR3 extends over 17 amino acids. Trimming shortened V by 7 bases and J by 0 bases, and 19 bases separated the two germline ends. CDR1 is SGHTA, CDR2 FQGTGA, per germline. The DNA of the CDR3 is TGTGCCAGCATCCCACAAAGCCTATCGAGCTCCTACAATGAGCAGTTCTTC. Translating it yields CASIPQSLSSSYNEQFF.

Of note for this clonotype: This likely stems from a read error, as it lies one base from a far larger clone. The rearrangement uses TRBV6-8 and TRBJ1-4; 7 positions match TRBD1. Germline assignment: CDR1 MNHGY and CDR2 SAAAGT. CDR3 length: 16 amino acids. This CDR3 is CDSSLDRVMALEKLFF. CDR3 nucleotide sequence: TGTGACAGCAGCCTTGACAGGGTCATGGCTTTAGAAAAACTGTTTTTT.

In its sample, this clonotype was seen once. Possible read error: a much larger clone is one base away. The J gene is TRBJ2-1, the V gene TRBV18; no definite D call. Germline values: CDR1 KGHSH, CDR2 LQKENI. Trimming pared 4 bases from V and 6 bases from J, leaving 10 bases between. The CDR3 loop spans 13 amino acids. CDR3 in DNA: TGTGCCAGCTCACAACCGGCAGTCAATGAGCAGTTCTTC. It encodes CASSQPAVNEQFF.

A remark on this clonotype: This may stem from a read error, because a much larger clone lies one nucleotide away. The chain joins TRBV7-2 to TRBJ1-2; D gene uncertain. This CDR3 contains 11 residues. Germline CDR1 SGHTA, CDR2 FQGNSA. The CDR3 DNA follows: TGTGCCAGCAGCCCTCAGCGTCAACTTGCCTTC. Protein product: CASSPQRQLAF.

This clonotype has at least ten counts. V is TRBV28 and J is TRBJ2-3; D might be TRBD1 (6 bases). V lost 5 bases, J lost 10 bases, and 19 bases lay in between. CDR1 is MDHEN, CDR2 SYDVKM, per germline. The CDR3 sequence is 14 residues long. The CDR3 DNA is TGTGCCAGCAGTGCCACCGTACAGGGTCTGGCGCAGTATTTT. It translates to CASSATVQGLAQYF.

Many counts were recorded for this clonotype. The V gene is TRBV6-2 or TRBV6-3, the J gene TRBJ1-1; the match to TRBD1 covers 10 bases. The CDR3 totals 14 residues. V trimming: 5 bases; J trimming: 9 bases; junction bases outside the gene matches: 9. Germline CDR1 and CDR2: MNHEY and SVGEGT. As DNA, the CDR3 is TGTGCCAGCAGTCTTCAGGGGGACAGGGGAAAAGCTTTCTTT. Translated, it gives CASSLQGDRGKAFF.

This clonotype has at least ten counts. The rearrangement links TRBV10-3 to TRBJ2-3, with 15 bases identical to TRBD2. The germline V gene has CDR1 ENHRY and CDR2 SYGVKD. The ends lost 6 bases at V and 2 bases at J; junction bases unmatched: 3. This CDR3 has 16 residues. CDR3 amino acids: CAISGLAGGSTDTQYF. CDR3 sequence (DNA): TGTGCCATCAGCGGACTAGCGGGGGGGTCCACAGATACGCAGTATTTT.

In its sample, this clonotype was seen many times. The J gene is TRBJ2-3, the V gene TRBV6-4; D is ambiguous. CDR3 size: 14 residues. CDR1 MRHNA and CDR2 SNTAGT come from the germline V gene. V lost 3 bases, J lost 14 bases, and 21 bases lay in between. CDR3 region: CASSEAPSRPKPYF. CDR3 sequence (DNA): TGTGCCAGCAGTGAAGCCCCCTCACGACCCAAACCGTATTTT.

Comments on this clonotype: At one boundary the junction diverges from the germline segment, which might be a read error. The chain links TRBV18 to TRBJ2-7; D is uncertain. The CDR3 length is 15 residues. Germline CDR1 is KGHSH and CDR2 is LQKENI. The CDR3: CTSSLRRTEKVGQYF. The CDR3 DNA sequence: TGTACCAGCTCACTGCGACGGACGGAGAAGGTTGGGCAGTACTTC.

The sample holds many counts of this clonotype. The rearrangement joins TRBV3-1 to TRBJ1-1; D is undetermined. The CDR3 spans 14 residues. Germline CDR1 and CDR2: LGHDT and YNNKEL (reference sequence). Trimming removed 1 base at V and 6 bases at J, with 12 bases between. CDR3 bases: TGTGCCAGCAGCCAAGGATGGGCTACCCCTGAAGCTTTCTTT. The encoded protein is CASSQGWATPEAFF.

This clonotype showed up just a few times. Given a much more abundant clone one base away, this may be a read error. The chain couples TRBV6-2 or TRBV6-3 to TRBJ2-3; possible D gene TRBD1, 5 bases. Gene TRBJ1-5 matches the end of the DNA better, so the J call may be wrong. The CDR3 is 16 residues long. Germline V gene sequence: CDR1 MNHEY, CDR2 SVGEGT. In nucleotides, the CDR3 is TGTGCCAGCAGTTACAGGGGTGGGAGTAGCACAGATACGCAGCATTTT. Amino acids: CASSYRGGSSTDTQHF.

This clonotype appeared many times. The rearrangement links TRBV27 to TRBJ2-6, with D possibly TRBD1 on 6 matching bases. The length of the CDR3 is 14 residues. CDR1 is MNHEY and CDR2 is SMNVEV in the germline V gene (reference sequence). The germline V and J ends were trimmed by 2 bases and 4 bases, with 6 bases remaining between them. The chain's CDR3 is CASSLQGGANVLTF. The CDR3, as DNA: TGTGCCAGCAGTTTACAGGGGGGGGCCAACGTCCTGACTTTC.

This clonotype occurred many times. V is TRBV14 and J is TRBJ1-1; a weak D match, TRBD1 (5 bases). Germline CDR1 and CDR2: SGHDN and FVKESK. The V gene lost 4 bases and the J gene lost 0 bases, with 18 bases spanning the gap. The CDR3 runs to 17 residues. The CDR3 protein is CASSPRQHNRLNTEAFF. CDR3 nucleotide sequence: TGTGCCAGCAGCCCAAGACAGCATAATCGTCTGAACACTGAAGCTTTCTTT.

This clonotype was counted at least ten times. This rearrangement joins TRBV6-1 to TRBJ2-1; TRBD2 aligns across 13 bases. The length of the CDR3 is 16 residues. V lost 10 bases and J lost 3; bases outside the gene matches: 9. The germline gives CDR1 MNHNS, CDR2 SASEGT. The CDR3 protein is CATLRTSGRIYNEQFF. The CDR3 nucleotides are TGTGCCACCCTCAGGACTAGCGGGAGAATCTACAATGAGCAGTTCTTC.

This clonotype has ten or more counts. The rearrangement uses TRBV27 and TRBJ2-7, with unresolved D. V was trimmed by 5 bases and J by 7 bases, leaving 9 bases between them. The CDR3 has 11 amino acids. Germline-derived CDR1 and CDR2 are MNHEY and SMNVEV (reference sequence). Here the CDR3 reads CASSMLGEQYF. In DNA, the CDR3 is TGTGCCAGCAGTATGCTCGGGGAGCAGTACTTC.

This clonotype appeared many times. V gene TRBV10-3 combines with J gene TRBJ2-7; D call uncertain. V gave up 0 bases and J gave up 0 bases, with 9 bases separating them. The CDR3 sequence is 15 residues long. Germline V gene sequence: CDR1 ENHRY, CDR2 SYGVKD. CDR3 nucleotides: TGTGCCATCAGTGAGTCTGGAGCGCTCTCCTACGAGCAGTACTTC. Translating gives CAISESGALSYEQYF.

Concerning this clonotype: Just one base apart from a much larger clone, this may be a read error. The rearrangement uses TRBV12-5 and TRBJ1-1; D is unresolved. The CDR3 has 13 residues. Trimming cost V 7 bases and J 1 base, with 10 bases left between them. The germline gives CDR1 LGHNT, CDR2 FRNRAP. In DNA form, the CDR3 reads TGTGCTAGTGCCATGAATACGAACACTGAAGCTTTCTTT. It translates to CASAMNTNTEAFF.

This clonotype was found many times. The CDR3 spells CASSLILYTGELFF. DNA of the CDR3: TGTGCCAGCAGCTTAATATTGTACACCGGGGAGCTGTTTTTT. The V gene is TRBV11-2, the J gene TRBJ2-2; no definite D call. CDR1 is SGHAT, CDR2 FQNNGV, per germline. V was cut by 2 bases and J by 3 bases, with 7 bases left in between. CDR3 length: 14 residues.